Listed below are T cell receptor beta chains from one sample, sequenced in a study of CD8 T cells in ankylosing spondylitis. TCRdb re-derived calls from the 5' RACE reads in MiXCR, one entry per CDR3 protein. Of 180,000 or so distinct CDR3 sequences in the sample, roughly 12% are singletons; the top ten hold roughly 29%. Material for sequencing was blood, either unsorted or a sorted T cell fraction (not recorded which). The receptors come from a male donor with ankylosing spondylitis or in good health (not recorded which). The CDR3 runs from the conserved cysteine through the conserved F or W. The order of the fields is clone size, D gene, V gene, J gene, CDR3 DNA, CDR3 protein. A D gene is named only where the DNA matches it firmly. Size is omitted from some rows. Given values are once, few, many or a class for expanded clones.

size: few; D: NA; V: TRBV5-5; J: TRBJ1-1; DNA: TGTGCCAGCAGCTTGGCTTGGGGGAACAGGGTGGGCACTGAAGCTTTCTTT; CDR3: CASSLAWGNRVGTEAFF
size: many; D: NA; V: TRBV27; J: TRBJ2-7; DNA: TGTGCCAGCAGCCTCCAAGCGGGCACAGCCTACGAGCAGTACTTC; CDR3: CASSLQAGTAYEQYF
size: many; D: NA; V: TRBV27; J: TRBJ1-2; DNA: TGTGCCAGCAGTGATACCAACTATGGCTACACCTTC; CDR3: CASSDTNYGYTF
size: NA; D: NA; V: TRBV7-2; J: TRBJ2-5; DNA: TGTGCCAGCAGCTTAGATCTGAGCGGGCGACAGACCCAGTACTTC; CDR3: CASSLDLSGRQTQYF
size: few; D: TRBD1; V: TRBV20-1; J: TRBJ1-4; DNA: TGCAGTGCTAGAGATCCACTCGGGGGACAGGTGATTTTT; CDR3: CSARDPLGGQVIF
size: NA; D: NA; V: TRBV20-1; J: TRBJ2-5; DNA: TGCAGTGCTAGAGATCCGAGCGGTGGGGCAGGGAGAAAGACCCAGTACTTC; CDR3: CSARDPSGGAGRKTQYF
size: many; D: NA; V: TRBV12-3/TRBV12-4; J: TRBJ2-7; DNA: TGTGCCAGCAAGGGGCAAAGCTCCTACGAGCAGTACTTC; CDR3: CASKGQSSYEQYF
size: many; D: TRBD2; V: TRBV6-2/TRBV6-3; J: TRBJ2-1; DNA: TGTGCCAGCCTTTCCTTGGGACTAGCGAACAATGAGCAGTTCTTC; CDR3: CASLSLGLANNEQFF
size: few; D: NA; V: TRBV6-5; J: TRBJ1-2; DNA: TGTGCCAGCAGTTACGCCCTCACCGACCCAAGTGGCTACACCTTC; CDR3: CASSYALTDPSGYTF
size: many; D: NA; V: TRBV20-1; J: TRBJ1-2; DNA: TGCAGTGCTGATTACAGGGAAGGCTATGGCTACACCTTC; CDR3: CSADYREGYGYTF
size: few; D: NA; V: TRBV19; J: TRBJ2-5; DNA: TGTGCCAGTAGTCCCCAGGGTTTGAGGGAGACCCAGTACTTC; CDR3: CASSPQGLRETQYF
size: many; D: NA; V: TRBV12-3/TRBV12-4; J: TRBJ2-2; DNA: TGTGCCAGCAGTATGCGGGCGGTGGTCCCCGGGGAGCTGTTTTTT; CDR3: CASSMRAVVPGELFF
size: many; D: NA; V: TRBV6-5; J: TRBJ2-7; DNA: TGTGCCAGCAGTTACTCGAGAGAGACCTACGAGCAGTACTTC; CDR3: CASSYSRETYEQYF
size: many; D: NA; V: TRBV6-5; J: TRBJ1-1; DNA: TGTGCCAGCAGGGGACCGAGATTTGAAGCTTTCTTT; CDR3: CASRGPRFEAFF
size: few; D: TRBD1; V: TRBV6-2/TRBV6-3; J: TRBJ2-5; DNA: TGTGCCAGCAGCCTGGGACAGGTCACACAAGAGACCCAGTACTTC; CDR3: CASSLGQVTQETQYF
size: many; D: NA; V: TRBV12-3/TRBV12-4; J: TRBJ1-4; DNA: TGTGCCAGCCGCCTGGGGGCAGGAGGTAATGAAAAACTGTTTTTT; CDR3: CASRLGAGGNEKLFF
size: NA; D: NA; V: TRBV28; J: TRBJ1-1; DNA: TGTGCCAGGAGCCCGGGATTGGACAGCTATGAAGCTTTCTTT; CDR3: CARSPGLDSYEAFF
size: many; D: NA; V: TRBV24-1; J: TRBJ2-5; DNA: TGTGCCACCAGTGATAGTACACCGACCCAGTACTTC; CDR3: CATSDSTPTQYF
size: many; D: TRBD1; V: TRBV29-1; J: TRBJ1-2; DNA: TGCAGCGTTGAAGGGGACAGAACTAACTATGGCTACACCTTC; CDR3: CSVEGDRTNYGYTF
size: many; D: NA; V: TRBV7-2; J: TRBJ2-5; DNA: TGTGCCAGCAGAAACCAAGAGACCCAGTACTTC; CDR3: CASRNQETQYF
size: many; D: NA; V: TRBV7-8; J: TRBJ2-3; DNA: TGTGCCAGCAGCTTAGCTTTGCGGAGCACAGATACGCAGTATTTT; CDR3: CASSLALRSTDTQYF
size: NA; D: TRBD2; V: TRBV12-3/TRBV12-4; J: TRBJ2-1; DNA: TGTGCCAGCAGTTTTACTCGAGGGAGGGGTTCAAACAGGGAGCAGTTCTTC; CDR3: CASSFTRGRGSNREQFF
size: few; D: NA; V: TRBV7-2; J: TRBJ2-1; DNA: TGTGCCAGCAGCTTAGAGCCAGGGGACTGGCCGCACAATGAGCAGTTCTTC; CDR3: CASSLEPGDWPHNEQFF
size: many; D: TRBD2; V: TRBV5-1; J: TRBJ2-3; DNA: TGCGCCAGCAGCCTGGTGTCTAGCGGGAGTACAGATACGCAGTATTTT; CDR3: CASSLVSSGSTDTQYF
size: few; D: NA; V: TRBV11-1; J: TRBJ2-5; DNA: TGTGCCAGCAGCGCCGGTGTTTCGACCGACCCCACAGAAGAGACCCAGTACTTC; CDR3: CASSAGVSTDPTEETQYF
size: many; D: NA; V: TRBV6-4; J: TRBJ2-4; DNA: TGTGCCAGCAGCGGGCATATTGGCAAAAACATTCAGTACTTC; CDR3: CASSGHIGKNIQYF
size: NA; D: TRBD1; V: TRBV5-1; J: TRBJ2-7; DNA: TGCGCCAGCAGCCCCAACCCGGACAGGGCCTACGAGCAGTACTTC; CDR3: CASSPNPDRAYEQYF
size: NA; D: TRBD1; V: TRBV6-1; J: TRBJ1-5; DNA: TGTGCCAGCAGTCCCCGACAGGGCGGACAGCCCCAGCATTTT; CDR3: CASSPRQGGQPQHF
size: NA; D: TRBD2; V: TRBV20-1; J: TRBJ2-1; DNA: TGCAGTGCTATCCTCGGGACTAGCGGGAGGGCCCATGAGCAGTTCTTC; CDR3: CSAILGTSGRAHEQFF
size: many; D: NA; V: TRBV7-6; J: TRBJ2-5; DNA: TGTGCCAGCAGCTTAAACCCCGGACAAGAGACCCAGTACTTC; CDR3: CASSLNPGQETQYF
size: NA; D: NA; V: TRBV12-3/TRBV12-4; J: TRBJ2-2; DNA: TGTGCCAGCAGTTTAGATAAACCCACCGGGGAGCTGTTTTTT; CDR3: CASSLDKPTGELFF
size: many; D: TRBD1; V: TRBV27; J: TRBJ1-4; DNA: TGTGCCAGCAGACCACAGGGGGCGCGGGAAAAACTGTTTTTT; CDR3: CASRPQGAREKLFF
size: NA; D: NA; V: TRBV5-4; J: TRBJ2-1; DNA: TGTGCCAGCAGCTTGGTCTTGATGGGGAATGAGCAGTTCTTC; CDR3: CASSLVLMGNEQFF
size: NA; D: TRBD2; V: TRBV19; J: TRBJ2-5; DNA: TGTGCCAGTAGTATAGGGGGACTAGCGGGGGTTCGCGAGACCCAGTACTTC; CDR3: CASSIGGLAGVRETQYF
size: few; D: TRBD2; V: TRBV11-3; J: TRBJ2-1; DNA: TGTGCCAGCAGCTCCGGGGGGAATTCCTACAATGAGCAGTTCTTC; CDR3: CASSSGGNSYNEQFF
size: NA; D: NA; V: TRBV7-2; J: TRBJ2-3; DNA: TGTGCCAGCAGCTTAGCCTCAGGGACTGGCACAGATACGCAGTATTTT; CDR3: CASSLASGTGTDTQYF
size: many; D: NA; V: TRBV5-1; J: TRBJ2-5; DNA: TGCGCCAGCAGCTTGTTCCAGGGGCGGGAGACCCAGTACTTC; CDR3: CASSLFQGRETQYF
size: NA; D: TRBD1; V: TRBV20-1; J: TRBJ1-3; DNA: TGCAGTGCTAGCCAGACAGGGTGGGGAAACACCATATATTTT; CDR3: CSASQTGWGNTIYF
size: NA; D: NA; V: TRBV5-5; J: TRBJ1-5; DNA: TGTGCCAGCAGCTTGGCCCTCGCCAGGATTAGCAATCAGCCCCAGCATTTT; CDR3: CASSLALARISNQPQHF
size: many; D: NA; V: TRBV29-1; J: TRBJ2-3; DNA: TGCAGCGTGGACGTGGGCACAGATACGCAGTATTTT; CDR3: CSVDVGTDTQYF
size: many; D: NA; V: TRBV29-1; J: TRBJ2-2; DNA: TGCAGTGGAGGCGAGAGGAACACCGGGGAGCTGTTTTTT; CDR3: CSGGERNTGELFF
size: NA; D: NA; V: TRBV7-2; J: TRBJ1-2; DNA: TGTGCCAGCAGCCGAGATTTGCCGGGTCGGAATGGCTACACCTTC; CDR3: CASSRDLPGRNGYTF